The 21 T cell receptor beta chains below were found in one sample sequenced in a study of persistence of HIV-infected CD4 T cells. Sequencing used immunoSEQ version 4 in survey mode. The protocol was immunoSEQ multiplex PCR, while the TCRdb copy is restricted to in-frame clones and leaves out a portion. In the table there are 40,000 to 55,000 clones, 75% to 90% of which are singletons. Nonspecific anti-CD3/anti-CD28 bead stimulation represents the broad CD4+ T cell repertoire. Sorting selected CD4+ T cells upregulating both CD40 ligand and CD69. Antigen specificity for these receptors is unknown. This specimen consisted of CD4+ T cells sorted from PBMCs after roughly 19-hour stimulation, obtained from a patient who received antiretroviral therapy. The receptors originated from an adult woman with HIV who was CMV-seropositive.

This rearrangement joins TRBV5-1 to TRBJ1-2; 9 bases align to TRBD1. Germline V lookup: CDR1 SGHRS, CDR2 YFSETQ. The length of the CDR3 is 13 residues. V lost 4 bases, J lost 8 bases, and 6 bases stayed unmatched. The CDR3 spells CASSPGQGNGYTF. The CDR3 nucleotides read TGCGCCAGCAGCCCCGGACAGGGGAACGGCTACACCTTC.

This chain links TRBV9 with TRBJ2-7; D call uncertain. The V gene's germline CDR1 is SGDLS and CDR2 YYNGEE. V was cut by 0 bases and J by 6 bases, with 10 bases left in between. This CDR3 contains 13 residues. This CDR3 reads CASSVEMRREQYF. CDR3 DNA: TGTGCCAGCAGCGTAGAGATGAGGCGCGAGCAGTACTTC.

This clone has a single count. CDR3 region: CASKPGGTYEQYF. DNA for the CDR3: TGTGCCAGCAAACCAGGGGGCACCTACGAGCAGTACTTC. The chain uses TRBV28 and TRBJ2-7, with 8 nucleotides matching TRBD1. The CDR3 is 13 residues long. The V gene end was trimmed by 7 bases and the J gene end by 2 bases; junction bases not matched to a gene: 4. The germline CDR1 and CDR2 sequences are MDHEN and SYDVKM.

The genes are TRBV30 and TRBJ1-1, with 7 bases that match TRBD1. The CDR3 length is 15 residues. Germline CDR1 is GTSNPN and CDR2 is SVGIG (reference sequence). Losses at the gene ends were 3 bases for V and 5 bases for J; bases not matched to a gene: 12. The CDR3 DNA sequence: TGTGCCTGGAGCCCCCCCCCAGGGGGGAAAACTGAAGCTTTCTTT. Its protein is CAWSPPPGGKTEAFF.

Here the CDR3 reads CASSVQGTDTGELFF. The CDR3 bases are TGTGCCAGCAGCGTACAGGGGACAGACACCGGGGAGCTGTTTTTT. V gene TRBV6-6 combines with J gene TRBJ2-2; 7 bases are shared with TRBD1. V lost 6 bases, J lost 3 bases, and 7 bases stayed unmatched. The CDR3 consists of 15 residues. Germline V lookup: CDR1 MNHNY, CDR2 SVGAGI (reference sequence).

The V and J genes are TRBV5-1 and TRBJ2-7; D is unclear. The V gene's germline CDR1 is SGHRS and CDR2 YFSETQ. The CDR3 loop spans 14 amino acids. Trimming cost V 0 bases and J 4 bases, with 11 bases left between them. CDR3 protein: CASSLALGVYEQYF. The CDR3 DNA reads as TGCGCCAGCAGCTTGGCCCTTGGGGTTTACGAGCAGTACTTC. The variable domain in full, completed from reference TRBV5-1 and TRBJ2-7, reads KAGVTQTPRYLIKTRGQQVTLSCSPISGHRSVSWYQQTPGQGLQFLFEYFSETQRNKGNFPGRFSGRQFSNSRSEMNVSTLELGDSALYLCASSLALGVYEQYFGPGTRLTVT.

The chain uses TRBV15 and TRBJ2-2; D remains unclear. This CDR3 contains 14 residues. Trimming cost V 1 base and J 2 bases, with 5 bases left between them. From germline, CDR1 is LNHNV and CDR2 YYDKDF (reference sequence). CDR3 in amino acids: CATSRGANTGELFF. The CDR3 DNA reads as TGTGCCACCAGCAGAGGGGCTAACACCGGGGAGCTGTTTTTT.

The gene calls are TRBV5-1 and TRBJ1-1; D is uncertain. The V and J ends lost 1 base and 2 bases respectively, with 9 bases between them. The CDR3 spans 14 residues. Germline V lookup: CDR1 SGHRS, CDR2 YFSETQ. CDR3 DNA sequence: TGCGCCAGCAGCTTGTGGGAGGTCAACACTGAAGCTTTCTTT. Residues: CASSLWEVNTEAFF.

A single count supports this clone. The chain uses TRBV5-5 and TRBJ1-3; 7 bases map to TRBD1. The CDR3 runs 15 residues. The V gene end was trimmed by 0 bases and the J gene end by 1 base; junction bases not matched to a gene: 1. Germline V lookup: CDR1 SGHKS, CDR2 YYEKEE (reference sequence). The CDR3 here is CASSLDRGSGNTIYF. CDR3 bases: TGTGCCAGCAGCTTGGACAGGGGTTCTGGAAACACCATATATTTT.

The chain is built from TRBV10-3 and TRBJ1-5, with D unclear. Trimming removed 10 bases from V and 0 bases from J, with 13 bases in between. CDR1 is ENHRY, CDR2 SYGVKD, per germline. The CDR3 totals 14 residues. CDR3 protein: CATHSVNSNQPQHF. In DNA, the CDR3 is TGTGCCACCCACTCGGTCAATAGCAATCAGCCCCAGCATTTT.

To note about this clone: Other nucleotide sequences in the sample specify the same CDR3. The J gene is TRBJ2-1, the V gene TRBV6-4; D gene unclear. This CDR3 is 14 amino acids long. V gave up 2 bases and J gave up 4 bases, with 9 bases separating them. CDR1 is MRHNA, CDR2 SNTAGT, per germline. CDR3: CASSDGNRYNEQFF. CDR3 sequence (DNA): TGTGCCAGCAGTGACGGGAACAGATACAATGAGCAGTTCTTC.

This chain links TRBV4-1 with TRBJ1-1; D is unresolved. The CDR3 sequence is 15 residues long. The V gene's germline CDR1 is MGHRA and CDR2 YSYEKL. The germline V and J ends were trimmed by 2 bases and 5 bases, with 15 bases remaining between them. CDR3 nucleotide sequence: TGCGCCAGCAGCCAAACCCTCATCGAGGTGACTGAAGCTTTCTTT. Amino acids: CASSQTLIEVTEAFF.

The chain couples TRBV5-1 to TRBJ2-1, with 8 positions matching TRBD1. V gave up 4 bases and J gave up 5 bases; unmatched junction bases: 8. Germline V gene lookup returns CDR1 SGHRS and CDR2 YFSETQ. This CDR3 contains 15 residues. CDR3 protein: CASSPQDREDNEQFF. Written as DNA, the CDR3 is TGCGCCAGCAGCCCCCAGGACAGGGAGGACAATGAGCAGTTCTTC.

The V gene is TRBV5-1, the J gene TRBJ2-1; D call uncertain. In germline, CDR1 is SGHRS, CDR2 YFSETQ. V dropped 3 bases and J dropped 8 bases, with 6 bases sitting between them. CDR3 length equals 11 residues. CDR3: CASSSLDEQFF. The CDR3 DNA is TGCGCCAGCAGCTCCCTGGATGAGCAGTTCTTC.

This sequence joins TRBV28 and TRBJ1-5, with D possibly matching TRBD1 (6 bases). Trimming pared 1 base from V and 7 bases from J, leaving 11 bases between. The CDR3 loop spans 14 amino acids. CDR1 and CDR2 from the germline V gene are MDHEN and SYDVKM. The CDR3 protein is CASSLFTGRQPQHF. DNA for the CDR3: TGTGCCAGCAGTTTATTTACAGGGCGGCAGCCCCAGCATTTT.

This chain joins TRBV29-1 and TRBJ1-2; 10 bases match TRBD1. Germline CDR1 and CDR2: SQVTM and ANQGSEA. Trimming took 4 bases from V and 0 from J; bases not matched to a gene: 5. The CDR3 is made up of 15 amino acids. The CDR3 is CSVGQGASANYGYTF. For the CDR3, the DNA is TGCAGCGTTGGACAGGGGGCCTCAGCTAACTATGGCTACACCTTC.

The rearrangement joins TRBV19 to TRBJ1-5; D is perhaps TRBD1 (5 bases). CDR1 LNHDA and CDR2 SQIVND come from the germline V gene (reference sequence). The V gene lost 5 bases and the J gene lost 5 bases, with 10 bases spanning the gap. The CDR3 has 13 amino acids. CDR3 amino acids: CASSRQRDQPQHF. As DNA, the CDR3 is TGTGCCAGTAGTCGACAGAGAGATCAGCCCCAGCATTTT.

The chain links TRBV5-8 to TRBJ2-7; perhaps TRBD1 as D (6 bases). CDR1 is SGHTS and CDR2 is YDEGEE in the germline V gene. V was clipped by 4 bases and J by 0 bases, with 14 bases between them. The CDR3 loop spans 15 amino acids. In DNA, the CDR3 is TGTGCCAGCAGCCTCAACAGGGTAAGCTCCTACGAGCAGTACTTC. This codes for CASSLNRVSSYEQYF.

The rearrangement uses TRBV19 and TRBJ2-4; 9 bases line up with TRBD2. Germline lookup yields CDR1 LNHDA and CDR2 SQIVND (reference sequence). The V segment lost 2 bases and the J segment 1 base; nucleotides outside the gene matches: 12. The CDR3 is 19 residues long. Written as DNA, the CDR3 is TGTGCCAGTAGTATAAAGACTAGCGGAGATGGGGCGGCCAAAAACATTCAGTACTTC. Its protein is CASSIKTSGDGAAKNIQYF.

Written as DNA, the CDR3 is TGTGCCAGCAGTTCAGCTCGAGGGCTCGCAGCGAACACCGGGGAGCTGTTTTTT. Translated, it gives CASSSARGLAANTGELFF. The gene calls are TRBV28 and TRBJ2-2; D is possibly TRBD2 (5 bases). The CDR3 sequence is 18 residues long. From germline, CDR1 is MDHEN and CDR2 SYDVKM. V gave up 4 bases and J gave up 0 bases, with 18 bases separating them. Using reference TRBV28 and TRBJ2-2 for the parts outside the CDR3, the full variable domain is DVKVTQSSRYLVKRTGEKVFLECVQDMDHENMFWYRQDPGLGLRLIYFSYDVKMKEKGDIPEGYSVSREKKERFSLILESASTNQTSMYLCASSSARGLAANTGELFFGEGSRLTVL.

The chain uses TRBV5-1 and TRBJ1-1, with D uncertain. The CDR3 spans 13 residues. V gave up 0 bases and J gave up 7 bases, with 10 bases separating them. Germline values: CDR1 SGHRS, CDR2 YFSETQ. CDR3 sequence reads: CASSLGVEGEAFF. The CDR3 region has the DNA TGCGCCAGCAGCTTGGGCGTGGAGGGTGAAGCTTTCTTT.